This T cell receptor (beta chain) originates from a study of CD8+CD57+ T cells in acquired aplastic anemia. Study-wide background: Recorded DNA amounts for sorted CD4+ and CD8+ cells had an average of around 3 ug.

The junction had 9 bases not matched to a gene; V was cut back by 5 bases and J by 3 bases. CDR1 and CDR2 (germline): SGHVS, FQNEAQ. The CDR3 loop spans 16 amino acids. Genomic DNA served as template for TCR beta VDJ and CDR3 profiling. TCRdb used MiXCR to reprocess the reads, holding one entry per CDR3 protein. Among some 160,000 distinct CDR3 sequences listed, less than 60% were seen once. Only patients with CD8+CD57+ cell expansion on flow cytometry were chosen for sequencing. Each patient carried a diagnosis of severe acquired aplastic anemia. The clonotype comes from a human donor with aplastic anemia. The chain recombines TRBV7-8 with TRBJ2-5, with 10 bases identical to TRBD1. Sequencing input: sorted CD4+, CD8+, or CD8+CD57+ T cells (not recorded which) from PBMCs. The CDR3 loop reads CASSRGTGAGEETQYF. The CDR3 DNA follows: TGTGCCAGCAGCCGGGGGACAGGGGCGGGGGAAGAGACCCAGTACTTC.